This T cell receptor beta chain appears in the sequencing data of a study of shared clonotypes between healthy human individuals. General observations from the study: For naive CD4 cells, approximately 4.7% of clonotypes were shared across several donors.

This CDR3 is built from 14 residues. Germline assignment: CDR1 MNHNY and CDR2 SVGAGI (reference sequence). The trim removed 7 bases at V and 5 bases at J, leaving 7 bases unmatched. Study donors comprised healthy, HIV-negative adults devoid of recent acute infection or vaccination. CD8 memory cells included CD45RO+ cells plus CCR7-negative CD45RA+ TemRA cells. Points on this clone: The target antigen is unknown.

Using about 190 ng DNA, some 30,000 T cell genomes, the sorted-subset replicate PCRs were run. Profiling relied on immunoSEQ multiplex PCR, and the TCRdb table lists in-frame clones only, not all of them. The repertoire holds 100,000 or so clones, with around 65% as singletons. The chain links TRBV6-6 to TRBJ2-7; TRBD1 matches 11 bases. Sequencing was carried out using memory CD8+ T cells sorted from blood. Stated subset: CD45RO+ cells pooled with CCR7-negative TemRA cells. This sequence originates from a woman between 25 and 40 years old in good health. The CDR3 DNA sequence: TGTGCCAGCACTAGGGGGACAGGGGGGCACGAGCAGTACTTC. It translates to CASTRGTGGHEQYF.